The next 15 T cell receptor beta chains were all read from a single sample in a study of cytomegalovirus exposure and HLA in healthy donors. Clones were sequenced by immunoSEQ multiplex PCR, and TCRdb holds only the in-frame ones, with some missing. The data show around 94,000 clones, about 95% seen once. Sequenced sample: PBMCs. The receptor source for this set is a woman younger than 30 in good health and CMV-seronegative.

The chain combines TRBV25-1 with TRBJ1-2; D is uncertain. V shed 5 bases and J shed 8 bases, with 12 bases lying between them. The CDR3 runs to 12 residues. Germline V gene lookup returns CDR1 MGHDK and CDR2 SYGVNS. The CDR3 is CASSISLEGYTF. The CDR3 nucleotides read TGTGCCAGCAGTATATCACTAGAGGGCTACACCTTC.

CDR3 sequence (DNA): TGTGCCAGCAGTGACGCTAGCTGGATCATCGTCGACGAGACCCAGTACTTC. Residues: CASSDASWIIVDETQYF. The chain carries TRBV12-1 and TRBJ2-5; the tabulated D call, TRBD2, remains unverified against the DNA. TRBV12-1 is an annotated pseudogene. The length of the CDR3 is 17 residues.

This clone was observed a handful of times. The CDR3 DNA sequence: TGCGCCAGCAGTGATTATAGCGGGATCAATGAGCAGTTCTTC. This codes for CASSDYSGINEQFF. The rearrangement links TRBV10-1 to TRBJ2-1, with 8 bases lining up with TRBD2. V shed 3 bases, J shed 6 bases, and the junction held 4 bases outside the gene matches. In germline, CDR1 is WNHNN, CDR2 SYGVQD (reference sequence). CDR3 length: 14 residues.

The gene calls are TRBV5-8 and TRBJ2-5, with 7 bases aligning to TRBD2. Losses at the gene ends were 5 bases for V and 4 bases for J; bases not matched to a gene: 5. CDR3 length: 13 amino acids. Germline-derived CDR1 and CDR2 are SGHTS and YDEGEE. CDR3 DNA: TGTGCCAGCAGGTCGGGGGAGGGAGAGACCCAGTACTTC. Its protein product is CASRSGEGETQYF.

J is TRBJ2-7 and V is TRBV6-5; TRBD2 agrees at 11 bases. This CDR3 contains 14 residues. Losses at the gene ends were 6 bases for V and 1 base for J; bases not matched to a gene: 2. The V gene's germline CDR1 is MNHEY and CDR2 SVGAGI. CDR3: CASRGLADSYEQYF. The CDR3 nucleotides read TGTGCCAGCAGGGGACTAGCGGATTCCTACGAGCAGTACTTC.

This rearrangement joins TRBV12-5 to TRBJ2-5; D is unclear. Trimming cost V 2 bases and J 1 base, with 11 bases left between them. The CDR3 spans 15 residues. Germline CDR1 and CDR2: LGHNT and FRNRAP. Here the CDR3 reads CASGLPNFGQETQYF. In nucleotides, the CDR3 is TGTGCTAGTGGTTTGCCGAACTTTGGCCAAGAGACCCAGTACTTC.

V and J are TRBV4-1 and TRBJ2-1; 9 bases agree with TRBD2. This CDR3 has 16 residues. Germline values: CDR1 MGHRA, CDR2 YSYEKL. After removal of 0 bases from V and 8 bases from J, the junction contained 8 bases not matched to a gene. This CDR3 reads CASSQDPGLAGYEQFF. CDR3 bases: TGCGCCAGCAGCCAAGACCCCGGGCTAGCGGGATATGAGCAGTTCTTC.

The chain joins TRBV29-1 to TRBJ2-1, with TRBD2 matching over 12 bases. Germline CDR1 and CDR2: SQVTM and ANQGSEA. The CDR3 has 14 amino acids. The V segment lost 7 bases and the J segment 4 bases; nucleotides outside the gene matches: 5. CDR3 sequence reads: CSAASGGAYNEQFF. The DNA of the CDR3 is TGCAGCGCCGCTAGCGGGGGGGCATACAATGAGCAGTTCTTC.

This chain uses TRBV11-3 with TRBJ2-7; no definite D call. The CDR3 is 12 amino acids. Trimming pared 1 base from V and 5 bases from J, leaving 6 bases between. Germline V lookup: CDR1 SGHNT, CDR2 YENEEA. CDR3 protein: CASSLVGHEQYF. The CDR3 bases are TGTGCCAGCAGCTTAGTGGGCCACGAGCAGTACTTC.

The chain joins TRBV6-5 to TRBJ2-5; TRBD1 matches at 10 bases. V lost 4 bases, J lost 5 bases, and 7 bases stayed unmatched. The CDR3 is made up of 15 amino acids. The germline V gene has CDR1 MNHEY and CDR2 SVGAGI. CDR3 in amino acids: CASSWRQGAFETQYF. CDR3 bases: TGTGCCAGCAGTTGGAGACAGGGGGCGTTTGAGACCCAGTACTTC.

CDR3 sequence (DNA): TGCGCCAGCAGCCAAGGGGCTGCGACCGAAGGAAACACCATATATTTT. It yields the protein CASSQGAATEGNTIYF. The chain is built from TRBV4-3 and TRBJ1-3; the D is unclear. Germline lookup yields CDR1 LGHNA and CDR2 YSLEER. With 1 base removed from V and 4 bases from J, the gap between germline ends came to 14 bases. The CDR3 consists of 16 residues.

CDR3 region: CASSQVTGKAFF. CDR3 in DNA: TGTGCCAGCAGCCAAGTGACAGGCAAAGCTTTCTTT. The J gene is TRBJ1-1, the V gene TRBV14, with D possibly matching TRBD1 (6 bases). V lost 1 base, J lost 9 bases, and 9 bases lay in between. The CDR3 is made up of 12 amino acids. Germline values: CDR1 SGHDN, CDR2 FVKESK.

This chain links TRBV4-1 with TRBJ2-1; 8 positions match TRBD2. CDR3 length equals 16 residues. With V trimmed by 0 bases and J by 2 bases, 3 bases remained unmatched. Germline loops: CDR1 MGHRA, CDR2 YSYEKL. CDR3 in DNA: TGCGCCAGCAGCCAAGACGCGGGAGGTACCTACAATGAGCAGTTCTTC. The encoded protein is CASSQDAGGTYNEQFF.

The genes are TRBV4-3 and TRBJ1-4, with 9 nucleotides matching TRBD1. The CDR3 covers 16 residues. V shed 4 bases, J shed 7 bases, and the junction held 10 bases outside the gene matches. Germline V gives CDR1 LGHNA, CDR2 YSLEER. The CDR3 DNA sequence: TGCGCCAGCAGCCGGTTAACAGGGGGCTACGGTGAAAAACTGTTTTTT. Protein product: CASSRLTGGYGEKLFF.

The sample holds one count of this clone. The chain carries TRBV19 and TRBJ2-1; D ambiguous. The V gene's germline CDR1 is LNHDA and CDR2 SQIVND (reference sequence). The length of the CDR3 is 17 residues. Trimming removed 5 bases from V and 0 bases from J, with 17 bases in between. Written as DNA, the CDR3 is TGTGCCAGTAGTTTAGTTGTGGTCACAAGCTCCTACAATGAGCAGTTCTTC. It specifies CASSLVVVTSSYNEQFF.